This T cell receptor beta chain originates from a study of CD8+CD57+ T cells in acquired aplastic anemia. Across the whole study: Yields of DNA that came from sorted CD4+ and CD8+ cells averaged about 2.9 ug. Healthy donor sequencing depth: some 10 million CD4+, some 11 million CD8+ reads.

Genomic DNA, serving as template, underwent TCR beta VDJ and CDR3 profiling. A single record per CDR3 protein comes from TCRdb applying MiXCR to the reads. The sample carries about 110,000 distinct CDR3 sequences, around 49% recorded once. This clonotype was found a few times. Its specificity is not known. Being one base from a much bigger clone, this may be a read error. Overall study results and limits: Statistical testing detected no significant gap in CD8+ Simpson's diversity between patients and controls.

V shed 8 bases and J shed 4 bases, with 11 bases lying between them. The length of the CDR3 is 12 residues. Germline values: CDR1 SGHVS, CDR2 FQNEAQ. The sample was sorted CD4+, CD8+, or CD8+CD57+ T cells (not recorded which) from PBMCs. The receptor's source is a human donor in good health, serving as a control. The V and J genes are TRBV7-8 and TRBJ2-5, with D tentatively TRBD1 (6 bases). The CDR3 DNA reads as TGTGCCAGCCCTCGAGGGGGAGAGACCCAGTACTTC. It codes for CASPRGGETQYF.